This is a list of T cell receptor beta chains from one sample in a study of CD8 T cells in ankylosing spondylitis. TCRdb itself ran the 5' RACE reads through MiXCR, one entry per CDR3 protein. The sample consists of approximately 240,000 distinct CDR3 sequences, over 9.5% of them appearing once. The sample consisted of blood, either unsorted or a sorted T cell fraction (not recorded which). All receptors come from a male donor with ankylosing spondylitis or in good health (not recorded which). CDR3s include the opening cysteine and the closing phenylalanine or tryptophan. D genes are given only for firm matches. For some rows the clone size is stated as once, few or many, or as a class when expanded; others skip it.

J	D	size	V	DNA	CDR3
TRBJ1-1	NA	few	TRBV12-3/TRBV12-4	TGTGCCAGCAGTTTAGGCTTTGGGAACACTGAAGCTTTCTTT	CASSLGFGNTEAFF
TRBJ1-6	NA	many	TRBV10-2	TGCGCCAGCAGTGAGCCCGCTAGGCCCCTCCACTTT	CASSEPARPLHF
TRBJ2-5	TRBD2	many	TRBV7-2	TGTGCCAGCAGCCTCGGGACTAGCGGGAGTGGGCAAGAGACCCAGTACTTC	CASSLGTSGSGQETQYF
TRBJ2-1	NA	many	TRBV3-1	TGTGCCAGCAGCCTTAGAGGATCCAACAATGAGCAGTTCTTC	CASSLRGSNNEQFF
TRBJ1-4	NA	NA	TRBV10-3	TGTGCCACCCGGGACAAGATAAATGAAAAACTGTTTTTT	CATRDKINEKLFF
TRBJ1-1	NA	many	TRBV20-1	TGCAGTGCTAGTCAAGGGTTGAACACTGAAGCTTTCTTT	CSASQGLNTEAFF
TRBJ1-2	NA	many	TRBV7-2	TGTGCCAGCAGCTTCGGGGGGAATGGCTACACCTTC	CASSFGGNGYTF
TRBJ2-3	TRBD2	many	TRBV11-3	TGTGCCAGCAGCAATCCCGGGACTAGCGGGATAACAGATACGCAGTATTTT	CASSNPGTSGITDTQYF
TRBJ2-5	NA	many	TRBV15	TGTGCCACCAGCAGAGATAGGACAGAAGAGACCCAGTACTTC	CATSRDRTEETQYF
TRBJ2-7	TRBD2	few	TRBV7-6	TGTGCCAGCAGCTTAACAGGACTAGCCCGGGGAGGCTACGAGCAGTACTTC	CASSLTGLARGGYEQYF
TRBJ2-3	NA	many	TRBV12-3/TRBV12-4	TGTGCCAGCAGTTTAGTCTATCTAACGGTAGATACGCAGTATTTT	CASSLVYLTVDTQYF
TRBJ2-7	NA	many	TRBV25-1	TGTGCCAGCAGTGAATTTGGCTACGAGCAGTACTTC	CASSEFGYEQYF
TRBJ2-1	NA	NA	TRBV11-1	TGTGCCAGCAGCTCCGGGGGCACTTACAATGAGCAGTTCTTC	CASSSGGTYNEQFF